The clone carrying this TCR beta chain was observed a few times. The antigen remains unidentified. The data were obtained in a study of T cells after yellow fever vaccination. Study information: With SMART-Seq v4 Ultra Low Input, the fractions containing low cell numbers were prepared. Study-wide results and limits: Booster samples showed a return of most primary-vaccination clones (around 95% CD4, over 70% CD8).

Template-switching 5'RACE yielded the TCR cDNA; a universal primer site and UMIs were added in the process. TCRdb fed the 5' RACE reads into MiXCR, producing one record per CDR3 protein. The sample has some 600,000 distinct CDR3 sequences; roughly an eighth are singletons. V lost 8 bases, J lost 2 bases, and 9 bases stayed unmatched. Looked up from germline, CDR1 is MNHEY and CDR2 is SVGEGT. The CDR3 covers 14 residues. This chain uses TRBV6-2 or TRBV6-3 with TRBJ2-7; 7 bases fit TRBD2. The sample in question was PBMCs, obtained on the day of the yellow fever booster vaccination. The origin of this receptor is a man between 25 and 39 years old who received the YFV17D yellow fever vaccine. CDR3 residues: CASARGSRTYEQYF. In nucleotides, the CDR3 is TGTGCCAGCGCCCGCGGGAGCCGGACCTACGAGCAGTACTTC.